This TCR beta chain was documented in a study of PD-1 blockade in classical Hodgkin lymphoma. Regarding the study as a whole: Initiation of nivolumab under 1 year after ASCT led to exclusion of patients.

Here immunoSEQ multiplex PCR was the method, and the copy in TCRdb shows in-frame clones only, minus some. The data hold more than 40,000 clones, with approximately 91% observed a single time. In every patient, relapse followed autologous stem cell transplantation, while exposure to brentuximab vedotin differed. The best responses consisted of complete response, partial response or progressive disease. On this clone itself: What it binds is unknown.

This CDR3 comprises 15 residues. The germline V gene encodes CDR1 LNHNV and CDR2 YYDKDF (reference sequence). The ends lost 5 bases at V and 5 bases at J; junction bases unmatched: 11. The rearrangement links TRBV15 to TRBJ2-7; 8 nucleotides match TRBD1. The specimen comprised peripheral blood mononuclear cells (PBMCs), sampled at baseline. This receptor was obtained from a human donor with classical Hodgkin lymphoma. CDR3 sequence reads: CATSRFRQGNNEQYF. The CDR3 coding sequence is TGTGCCACCAGCCGATTCCGACAGGGGAACAACGAGCAGTACTTC.